This T cell receptor beta chain comes out of a study of blood T cell repertoires in COVID-19. Study background: Whether acute or convalescent, the COVID-19 samples came from the United States, Italy and Spain.

V was trimmed by 6 bases and J by 3 bases, leaving 11 bases between them. Germline assignment: CDR1 LNHDA and CDR2 SQIVND (reference sequence). The CDR3 totals 14 residues. Under the authors' procedure: Scientists estimated how many nucleated cells there were by amplifying reference gene primers. The data were produced by immunoSEQ multiplex PCR, yet TCRdb's version contains in-frame clones alone and is incomplete. V, J and clone size reflect that table, while D and trimming were determined from the DNA. Of 90,000 to 100,000 clones listed, roughly 80% are singletons. This clonotype was obtained from an elderly woman with acute or convalescent COVID-19. This chain uses TRBV19 with TRBJ2-2; tentative D call: TRBD1 (5 bases). The sample comprised peripheral blood. CDR3 DNA: TGTGCCAGTAGGGACAACCCGGACACCGGGGAGCTGTTTTTT. This translates into CASRDNPDTGELFF.